This passage covers 29 T cell receptor beta chains from one sample sequenced in a study of T cells in women clearing cervical HPV infection. Profiling relied on immunoSEQ multiplex PCR, and the TCRdb table lists in-frame clones only, not all of them. Found here are some 21,000 clones; the top ten clones hold roughly 2.6%. Sequences were obtained from blood buffy coat. The receptors shown here come from a woman aged 18 to 75 with a cervical HPV16 infection that either progressed to CIN3+ or cleared (not recorded which).

As to this clone: The read gets to within 3 residues of the CDR3 end, and the germline J gene fills in the rest. The V call is TRBV20-1, the J call TRBJ2-7; TRBD2 might be the D (5 bases). Germline V gives CDR1 DFQATT, CDR2 SNEGSKA (reference sequence). This CDR3 region has 13 residues. V lost 3 bases to trimming and J lost 0 bases, with 9 bases between them. CDR3 DNA (partial): TGCAGTGCTAGGGACTTGATCTCCTACGAG. It specifies CSARDLISYE. The entire CDR3 protein reads CSARDLISYEQYF.

Notes on this clone: The junction differs from germline at one of its ends, possibly a read error. The CDR3 goes on 3 residues after the read ends, and that part is filled in from the germline J gene. The rearrangement joins TRBV4-2 to TRBJ2-2; D is ambiguous. The CDR3 loop spans 15 amino acids. Germline CDR1 and CDR2: LGHNA and YNFKEQ. CDR3 region: CASSQDLGSPGELFF. CDR3 DNA, as far as it was read: TGCGCCAGCAGCCAAGATCTCGGTTCCCCCGGGGAG.

As to this clone: The read ends 3 residues early relative to the CDR3; the germline J gene fills the gap. This chain joins TRBV7-2 and TRBJ2-7; D may be TRBD1 (5 bases). CDR1 SGHTA and CDR2 FQGNSA come from the germline V gene. The CDR3 is 15 amino acids. V lost 4 bases and J 0 bases, leaving 13 bases between the germline ends. Partial CDR3 DNA: TGTGCCAGCAGCTCCTCCAGGGTCAGCTCCTACGAG. The encoded protein is CASSSSRVSSYE. In full, the CDR3 reads CASSSSRVSSYEQYF.

In the case of this clone: The read stops 3 residues short of the end of the CDR3; the missing end is completed from the germline J gene. J is TRBJ1-2 and V is TRBV19; TRBD1 might be the D (6 bases). The germline V and J ends were trimmed by 2 bases and 4 bases, with 14 bases remaining between them. The CDR3 sequence is 15 residues long. Per the germline V gene, CDR1 is LNHDA and CDR2 is SQIVND (reference sequence). The chain's CDR3 is CASSIITRQVYGYTF. Partial CDR3 DNA: TGTGCCAGTAGTATAATAACGCGACAGGTCTATGGC.

Worth noting for this clone: The read terminates 3 residues before the CDR3 end, so the remaining end is supplied by the germline J gene. The chain couples TRBV7-9 to TRBJ2-5; 7 positions agree with TRBD1. In germline, CDR1 is SEHNR, CDR2 FQNEAQ (reference sequence). Trimming at V came to 5 bases and at J to 2 bases, leaving 5 bases not matched to a gene. The CDR3 totals 14 residues. CDR3: CASSLPGQQETQYF. The sequenced CDR3 bases are TGTGCCAGCAGCCTTCCGGGACAGCAAGAGACC.

Details on this clone: From the germline J gene comes the end of the CDR3, since the read stops 3 residues before it. The rearrangement uses TRBV18 and TRBJ2-3; D possibly corresponds to TRBD2 (6 bases). This CDR3 is 15 amino acids long. Trimming stripped 4 bases from V and 4 bases from J, with 15 bases between. CDR1 and CDR2 (germline): KGHSH, LQKENI. CDR3 in amino acids: CASSRNEGRPDTQYF. The CDR3 bases that were read are TGTGCCAGCTCACGGAATGAGGGGAGGCCAGATACG.

On this clone: The read terminates 3 residues ahead of where the CDR3 ends, so the germline J gene completes it. This rearrangement joins TRBV18 to TRBJ2-5, with D hard to call. The CDR3 is 13 amino acids. Per the germline V gene, CDR1 is KGHSH and CDR2 is LQKENI. V lost 2 bases and J lost 4, with 8 bases in between. The CDR3 sequence: CASSPSVLETQYF. The covered CDR3 bases are TGTGCCAGCTCACCATCGGTATTAGAGACC.

As concerns this clone: With the read ending 3 residues before the CDR3 end, the germline J gene is used to fill in that end. This chain connects TRBV7-2 to TRBJ1-2; no clear D gene. Germline V CDR1 and CDR2: SGHTA, FQGNSA. This CDR3 has 12 amino acids. The covered CDR3 bases are TGTGCCAGCAGCCCGCCCTCCTACGAC. It is translated as CASSPPSYD. In full, the CDR3 reads CASSPPSYDYTF.

On this clone itself: The missing CDR3 end, 3 residues past where the read stops, is filled in from the germline J gene. The chain recombines TRBV18 with TRBJ2-7, with 10 bases aligning to TRBD2. V shed 3 bases and J 2 bases; nucleotides not matched to a gene: 4. Germline V gives CDR1 KGHSH, CDR2 LQKENI. The CDR3 spans 15 residues. Incomplete CDR3 DNA: TGTGCCAGCTCACCCGGACTAGCGGAGACCTACGAG. Its translation is CASSPGLAETYE. In full, the CDR3 is CASSPGLAETYEQYF.

Concerning this clone itself: The observed sequence ends 3 residues before the CDR3 terminus, with the missing tail filled in from the germline J gene. This sequence joins TRBV19 and TRBJ1-1; D gene unclear. Germline V gene data show CDR1 as LNHDA and CDR2 as SQIVND (reference sequence). This CDR3 has 13 amino acids. The chain's CDR3 is CASSLKGEFEAFF. CDR3 DNA, as far as it was read: TGTGCCAGTAGTCTGAAAGGTGAATTCGAA.

For this clone: The DNA ends 3 residues before the CDR3 does, and the rest of the CDR3 is filled in from the germline J gene. J is TRBJ2-2 and V is TRBV12-3 or TRBV12-4, with D perhaps matching TRBD1 (7 bases). This CDR3 is 15 amino acids long. The DNA read from the CDR3 is TGTGCCAGCAGGATTTTGGGACAGTGGGAGGAAAAG. As protein: CASRILGQWEEK. The whole CDR3 region reads CASRILGQWEEKLFF.

Comment on this clone: The read halts 3 residues ahead of the CDR3 end, with the missing end drawn from the germline J gene. This chain uses TRBV30 with TRBJ1-1; D call uncertain. Per the germline V gene, CDR1 is GTSNPN and CDR2 is SVGIG (reference sequence). V was shortened by 4 bases and J by 4 bases, with 13 bases between the two germline ends. The CDR3 runs 13 residues. The CDR3 DNA, read in part, is TGTGCCTGGAAAAAAACAGTTTTCACTGAA. Translating it yields CAWKKTVFTE. The entire CDR3 sequence reads CAWKKTVFTEAFF.

As for this clone: The read terminates 3 residues before the CDR3 end, so the remaining end is supplied by the germline J gene. The chain employs TRBV18 and TRBJ1-2, with D tentatively TRBD1 (5 bases). The germline V gene has CDR1 KGHSH and CDR2 LQKENI. The CDR3 is 16 residues long. The CDR3 loop is CASSPREQGGTDTYTF. CDR3 bases read: TGTGCCAGCTCCCCCCGGGAGCAGGGTGGCACAGATACC.

About this clone itself: The CDR3 end falls 3 residues outside the read, so it is completed with the germline J gene. The chain employs TRBV7-9 and TRBJ2-4, with 8 bases fitting TRBD1. The CDR3 extends over 14 amino acids. Germline CDR1 is SEHNR and CDR2 is FQNEAQ (reference sequence). The part of the CDR3 DNA that was read is TGTGCCAGCAGCTTAGTTGGGACAGGTGGTGGT. Residues: CASSLVGTGGG. The whole CDR3 reads CASSLVGTGGGQYF.

Concerning this clone: The CDR3 end is not reached by the read, which stops 3 residues before it; the germline J gene fills it in. The chain combines TRBV7-6 with TRBJ1-2; D is perhaps TRBD1 (5 bases). CDR3 length: 16 residues. CDR1 and CDR2 from the germline V gene are SGHVS and FNYEAQ. CDR3 in amino acids: CASSLYSGGSTDTYTF. The CDR3 DNA, read in part, is TGTGCCAGCAGCTTATACAGCGGGGGGTCCACAGATACC.

This clone is deemed medium-sized (0.01 to 0.1%) by its frequency. Sequencing ends 3 residues short of the CDR3 end; the germline J gene provides the rest. The chain recombines TRBV7-3 with TRBJ2-6; D possibly corresponds to TRBD2 (6 bases). There are 15 residues in the CDR3. CDR1 and CDR2 from the germline V gene are SGHTA and FQGTGA. The V end lost 5 bases, the J end lost 2 bases, and 10 bases lay between the germline ends. Partial CDR3 DNA: TGTGCCAGCAGCCAAGGCGGGGCTGGGGCCAACGTC. Protein sequence: CASSQGGAGANV. Given in full, the CDR3 is CASSQGGAGANVLTF. The full variable domain, rest sourced from reference TRBV7-3 and TRBJ2-6, is GAGVSQTPSNKVTEKGKYVELRCDPISGHTALYWYRQSLGQGPEFLIYFQGTGAADDSGLPNDRFFAVRPEGSVSTLKIQRTERGDSAVYLCASSQGGAGANVLTFGAGSRLTVL.

As for this clone: The read gets to within 3 residues of the CDR3 end, and the germline J gene fills in the rest. V is TRBV11-2 and J is TRBJ2-1; D is perhaps TRBD2 (6 bases). This CDR3 is 14 amino acids long. V lost 8 bases to trimming and J lost 0 bases, with 11 bases between them. The V gene's germline CDR1 is SGHAT and CDR2 FQNNGV. The chain's CDR3 is CASGTYRSYNEQFF. CDR3 DNA (partial): TGTGCCAGCGGGACTTACCGCTCCTACAATGAG.

Points on this clone: The CDR3 end falls 3 residues outside the read, so it is completed with the germline J gene. This chain joins TRBV5-1 and TRBJ1-3, with a tentative D call TRBD1 (6 bases). The CDR3 sequence is 13 residues long. With 5 bases removed from V and 2 bases from J, the gap between germline ends came to 8 bases. Germline V gives CDR1 SGHRS, CDR2 YFSETQ. The part of the CDR3 DNA that was read is TGCGCCAGCAGGGGACAAACTGGAAACACC. Protein sequence: CASRGQTGNT. The full CDR3 reads CASRGQTGNTIYF. Together with reference TRBV5-1 and TRBJ1-3, the CDR3 gives the full variable domain: KAGVTQTPRYLIKTRGQQVTLSCSPISGHRSVSWYQQTPGQGLQFLFEYFSETQRNKGNFPGRFSGRQFSNSRSEMNVSTLELGDSALYLCASRGQTGNTIYFGEGSWLTVV.

About this clone: The CDR3 end lies 3 residues beyond the end of the read and is filled in from the germline J gene. The V and J genes are TRBV2 and TRBJ1-2; D is unclear. V shed 6 bases and J shed 4 bases, with 15 bases lying between them. Germline V lookup: CDR1 SNHLY, CDR2 FYNNEI. CDR3 length equals 14 residues. The CDR3 sequence is CASSADGSSYGYTF. CDR3 bases read: TGTGCCAGCAGCGCTGACGGGTCGAGCTATGGC.

To note about this clone: The CDR3 end is not reached by the read, which stops 3 residues before it; the germline J gene fills it in. The rearrangement uses TRBV5-1 and TRBJ2-2; 7 bases map to TRBD1. The CDR3 length is 21 residues. Losses at the gene ends were 4 bases for V and 2 bases for J; bases not matched to a gene: 23. Per germline, CDR1 SGHRS and CDR2 YFSETQ. CDR3 region: CASSERPLTGTLEANTGELFF. CDR3 DNA, as far as it was read: TGCGCCAGCAGCGAACGCCCCTTGACAGGGACCCTGGAGGCTAACACCGGGGAG.

A remark on this clone: The read ends 3 residues before the CDR3 terminus; that terminus is restored from the germline J gene. The chain employs TRBV5-1 and TRBJ2-7; weak D call: TRBD1 (5 bases). The CDR3 is made up of 13 amino acids. The V end lost 6 bases, the J end lost 2 bases, and 12 bases lay between the germline ends. CDR1 SGHRS and CDR2 YFSETQ come from the germline V gene. CDR3 DNA, as far as it was read: TGCGCCAGCACCTCAACAGGCACCTACGAG. It codes for CASTSTGTYE. The whole CDR3 protein reads CASTSTGTYEQYF.

With regard to this clone: Coverage ceases 3 residues before the CDR3 finishes, and the germline J gene fills in the end. V usage is TRBV7-9 and J usage is TRBJ1-1; 7 bases are a match to TRBD1. The CDR3 is made up of 11 amino acids. CDR1 SEHNR and CDR2 FQNEAQ come from the germline V gene (reference sequence). The DNA read from the CDR3 is TGTGCCAGCAGCCCGACAGGGGAA. It codes for CASSPTGE. The CDR3 in full is CASSPTGEAFF.

Of note for this clone: The CDR3 goes on 3 residues after the read ends, and that part is filled in from the germline J gene. The chain is built from TRBV7-9 and TRBJ1-2; 7 bases are a match to TRBD1. The germline gives CDR1 SEHNR, CDR2 FQNEAQ (reference sequence). After removal of 5 bases from V and 7 bases from J, the junction contained 7 bases not matched to a gene. The length of the CDR3 is 13 residues. The CDR3 DNA, read in part, is TGTGCCAGCAGCCTGCAGACAGGGCTTGGC. Encoded protein: CASSLQTGLG. The CDR3 reads in full as CASSLQTGLGYTF.

Measured by frequency, this clone is medium-sized (0.01 to 0.1%). The CDR3 end falls 3 residues outside the read, so it is completed with the germline J gene. The V and J genes are TRBV20-1 and TRBJ2-2; D possibly corresponds to TRBD1 (5 bases). Germline V gene lookup returns CDR1 DFQATT and CDR2 SNEGSKA (reference sequence). V dropped 5 bases and J dropped 4 bases, with 14 bases sitting between them. CDR3 length equals 14 residues. The CDR3: CSARRDLSTGELFF. The sequenced CDR3 bases are TGCAGTGCTCGCAGGGATTTAAGCACCGGGGAG.

To note about this clone: The CDR3 extends 3 residues past the end of the read, so its final part is completed from the germline J gene. V is TRBV7-2 and J is TRBJ2-3; the D gene is possibly TRBD2 (6 bases). This CDR3 region has 15 residues. The V end was cut by 2 bases, the J end by 1 base, with 10 bases between. Germline CDR1 is SGHTA and CDR2 is FQGNSA. The DNA read from the CDR3 is TGTGCCAGCAGCTTACAAGCGGGTCGCACAGATACG. It translates to CASSLQAGRTDT. The whole CDR3 protein reads CASSLQAGRTDTQYF.

In regard to this clone: The read finishes 3 residues shy of the CDR3 end, and the germline J gene is used to complete it. The chain recombines TRBV19 with TRBJ2-5; TRBD1 aligns across 10 bases. J was trimmed by 7 bases and V by 6 bases; bases with no gene match: 8. Per the germline V gene, CDR1 is LNHDA and CDR2 is SQIVND (reference sequence). This CDR3 has 14 residues. This CDR3 is CASRRTGGSGTQYF. The CDR3 bases that were read are TGTGCCAGTAGACGGACAGGGGGGTCTGGGACC.

To note about this clone: Read data end 3 residues before the CDR3 end; the end is taken from the germline J gene. The V and J genes are TRBV12-5 and TRBJ2-1, with unresolved D. V shed 8 bases and J shed 7 bases, with 15 bases lying between them. Germline V lookup: CDR1 LGHNT, CDR2 FRNRAP. This CDR3 has 13 amino acids. The part of the CDR3 DNA that was read is TGTGCTAGTTTCCATGACTTACCGAATGAG. Protein sequence: CASFHDLPNE. Given in full, the CDR3 is CASFHDLPNEQFF. Full variable domain (missing parts from reference TRBV12-5 and TRBJ2-1): DARVTQTPRHKVTEMGQEVTMRCQPILGHNTVFWYRQTMMQGLELLAYFRNRAPLDDSGMPKDRFSAEMPDATLATLKIQPSEPRDSAVYFCASFHDLPNEQFFGPGTRLTVL.

As to this clone: The CDR3 is cut off 3 residues early in the read; its end comes from the germline J gene. The gene calls are TRBV30 and TRBJ1-2; TRBD1 agrees at 7 bases. This CDR3 has 14 residues. Per the germline V gene, CDR1 is GTSNPN and CDR2 is SVGIG (reference sequence). The CDR3 here is CAWSKRRGLSDYTF. The DNA read from the CDR3 is TGTGCCTGGAGTAAAAGGAGGGGGCTGAGTGAC.

Concerning this clone itself: The read falls 3 residues short of the CDR3 end, and the missing part is taken from the germline J gene. The chain joins TRBV6-1 to TRBJ2-3; 9 nucleotides align to TRBD1. The germline CDR1 and CDR2 sequences are MNHNS and SASEGT. The CDR3 is made up of 14 amino acids. The CDR3 reads CASSETGGHQPQYF. CDR3 DNA, as far as it was read: TGTGCCAGCAGTGAGACAGGGGGGCATCAGCCG.